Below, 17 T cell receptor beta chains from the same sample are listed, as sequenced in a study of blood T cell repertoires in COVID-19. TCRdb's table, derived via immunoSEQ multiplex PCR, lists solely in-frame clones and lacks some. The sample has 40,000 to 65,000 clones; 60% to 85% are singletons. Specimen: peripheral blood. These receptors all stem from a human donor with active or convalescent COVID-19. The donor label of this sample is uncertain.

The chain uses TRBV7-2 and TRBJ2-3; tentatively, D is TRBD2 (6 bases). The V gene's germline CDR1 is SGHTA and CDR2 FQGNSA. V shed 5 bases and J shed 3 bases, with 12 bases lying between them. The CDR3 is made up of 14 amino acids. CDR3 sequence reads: CASSGVGRTDTQYF. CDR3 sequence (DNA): TGTGCCAGCAGCGGCGTGGGGAGGACAGATACGCAGTATTTT.

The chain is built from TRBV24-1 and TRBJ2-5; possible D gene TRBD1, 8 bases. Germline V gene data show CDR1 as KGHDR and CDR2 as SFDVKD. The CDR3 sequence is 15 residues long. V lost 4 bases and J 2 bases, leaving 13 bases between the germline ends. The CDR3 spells CATSDPQGGQETQYF. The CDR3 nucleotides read TGTGCCACCAGTGACCCACAGGGGGGGCAAGAGACCCAGTACTTC.

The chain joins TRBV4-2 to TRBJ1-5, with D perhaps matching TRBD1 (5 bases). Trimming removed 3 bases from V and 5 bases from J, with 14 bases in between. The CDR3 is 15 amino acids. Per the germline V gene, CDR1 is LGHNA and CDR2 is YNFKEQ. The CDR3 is CASSQRGTGDQPQHF. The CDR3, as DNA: TGTGCCAGCAGCCAGCGGGGGACGGGGGATCAGCCCCAGCATTTT.

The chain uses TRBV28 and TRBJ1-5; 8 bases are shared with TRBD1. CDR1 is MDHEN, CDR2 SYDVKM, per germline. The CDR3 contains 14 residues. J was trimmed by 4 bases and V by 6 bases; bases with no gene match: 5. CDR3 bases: TGTGCCAGCAGCCTGACAGGGGTAAATCAGCCCCAGCATTTT. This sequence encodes CASSLTGVNQPQHF.

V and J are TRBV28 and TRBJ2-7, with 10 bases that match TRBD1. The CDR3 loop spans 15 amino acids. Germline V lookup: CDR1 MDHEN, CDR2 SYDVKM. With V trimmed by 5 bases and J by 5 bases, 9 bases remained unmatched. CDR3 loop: CASSAWDRGSDEQYF. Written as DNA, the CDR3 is TGTGCCAGCAGTGCCTGGGACAGGGGTTCGGACGAGCAGTACTTC.

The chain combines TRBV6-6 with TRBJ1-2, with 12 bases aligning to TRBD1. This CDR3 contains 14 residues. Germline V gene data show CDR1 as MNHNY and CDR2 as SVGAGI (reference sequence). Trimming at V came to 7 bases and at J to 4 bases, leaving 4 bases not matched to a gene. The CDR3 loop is CASMGQGASYGYTF. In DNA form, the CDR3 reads TGTGCCAGCATGGGACAGGGGGCAAGCTATGGCTACACCTTC.

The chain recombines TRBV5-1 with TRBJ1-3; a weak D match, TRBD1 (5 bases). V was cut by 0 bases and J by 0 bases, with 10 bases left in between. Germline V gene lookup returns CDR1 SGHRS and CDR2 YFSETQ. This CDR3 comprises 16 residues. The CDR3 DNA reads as TGCGCCAGCAGCTTGGAGGGGCCTCTCTCTGGAAACACCATATATTTT. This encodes CASSLEGPLSGNTIYF.

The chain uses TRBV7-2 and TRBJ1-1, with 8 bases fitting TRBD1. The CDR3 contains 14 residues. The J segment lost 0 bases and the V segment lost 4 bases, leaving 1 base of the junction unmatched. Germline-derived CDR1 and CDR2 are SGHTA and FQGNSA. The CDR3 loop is CASSSGGMNTEAFF. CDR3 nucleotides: TGTGCCAGCAGCTCAGGGGGCATGAACACTGAAGCTTTCTTT.

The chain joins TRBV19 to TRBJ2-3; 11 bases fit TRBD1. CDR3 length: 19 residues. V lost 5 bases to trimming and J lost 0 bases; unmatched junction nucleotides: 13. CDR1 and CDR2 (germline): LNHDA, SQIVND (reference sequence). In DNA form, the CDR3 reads TGTGCCAGTAGTGGCTCCGGGACAGGGGGGATCGGGAGCACAGATACGCAGTATTTT. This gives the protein CASSGSGTGGIGSTDTQYF.

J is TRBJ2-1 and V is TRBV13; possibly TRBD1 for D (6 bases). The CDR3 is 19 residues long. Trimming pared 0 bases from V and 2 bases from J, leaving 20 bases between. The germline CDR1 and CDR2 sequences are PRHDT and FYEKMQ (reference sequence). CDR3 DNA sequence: TGTGCCAGCAGCTTAGGCCAGGGGAGAGCGGAGCTTACCTACAATGAGCAGTTCTTC. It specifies CASSLGQGRAELTYNEQFF.

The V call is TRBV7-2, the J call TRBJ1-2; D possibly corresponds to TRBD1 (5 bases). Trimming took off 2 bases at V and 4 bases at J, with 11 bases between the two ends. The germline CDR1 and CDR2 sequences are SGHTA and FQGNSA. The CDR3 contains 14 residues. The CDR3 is CASSLSQGSYGYTF. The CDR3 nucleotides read TGTGCCAGCAGCTTATCGCAGGGAAGCTATGGCTACACCTTC.

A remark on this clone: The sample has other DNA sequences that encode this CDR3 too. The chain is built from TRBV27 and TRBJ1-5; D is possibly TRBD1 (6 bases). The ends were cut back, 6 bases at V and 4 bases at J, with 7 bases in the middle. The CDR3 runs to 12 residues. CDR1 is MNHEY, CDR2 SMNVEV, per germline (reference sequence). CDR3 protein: CASRDSNQPQHF. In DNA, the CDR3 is TGTGCCAGCAGGGACAGTAATCAGCCCCAGCATTTT.

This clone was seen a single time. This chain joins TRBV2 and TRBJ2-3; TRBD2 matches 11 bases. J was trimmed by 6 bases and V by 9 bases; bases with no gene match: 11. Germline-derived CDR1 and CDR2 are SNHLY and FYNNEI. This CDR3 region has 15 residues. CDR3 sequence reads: CASTLIAGGSDTQYF. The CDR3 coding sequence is TGTGCCAGTACTCTTATAGCGGGAGGGTCTGATACGCAGTATTTT.

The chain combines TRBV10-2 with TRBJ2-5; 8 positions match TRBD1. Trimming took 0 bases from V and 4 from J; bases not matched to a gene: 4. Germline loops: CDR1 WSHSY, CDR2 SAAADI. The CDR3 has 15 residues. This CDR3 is CASSESPGGLETQYF. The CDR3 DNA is TGCGCCAGCAGTGAGTCCCCAGGGGGCCTAGAGACCCAGTACTTC.

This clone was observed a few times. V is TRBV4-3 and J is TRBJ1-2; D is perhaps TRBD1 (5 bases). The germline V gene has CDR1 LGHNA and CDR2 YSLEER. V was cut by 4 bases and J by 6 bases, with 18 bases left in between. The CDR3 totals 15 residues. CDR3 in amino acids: CASSRGDRLGNGYTF. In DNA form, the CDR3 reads TGCGCCAGCAGCCGGGGGGACCGACTGGGGAATGGCTACACCTTC.

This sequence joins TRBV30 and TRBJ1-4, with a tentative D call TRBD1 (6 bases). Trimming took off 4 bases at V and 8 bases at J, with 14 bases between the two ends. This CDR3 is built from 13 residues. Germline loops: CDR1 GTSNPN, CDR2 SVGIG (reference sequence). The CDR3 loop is CAWNRQGTEKLFF. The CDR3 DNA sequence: TGTGCCTGGAATCGTCAGGGGACCGAAAAACTGTTTTTT.

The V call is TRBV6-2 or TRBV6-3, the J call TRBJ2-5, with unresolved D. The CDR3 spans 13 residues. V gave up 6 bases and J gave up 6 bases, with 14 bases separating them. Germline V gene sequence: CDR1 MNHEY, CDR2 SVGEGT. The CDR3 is CASSIGLKKTQYF. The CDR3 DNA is TGTGCCAGCAGCATCGGTCTGAAGAAGACCCAGTACTTC.